These 22 T cell receptor beta chains share one sample of origin, sequenced in a study of tumor-infiltrating lymphocytes in primary liver carcinoma. TCR beta cDNA was made from 500 ng total RNA with a constant-region primer. Researchers made the TCR beta libraries by running three nested multiplex PCR rounds with slightly modified ARM-PCR. Two initial PCR rounds of roughly 10 cycles each paired TRBV1-TRBV30 forward primers with a C-beta reverse primer. TCRdb reprocessed the multiplex PCR reads with MiXCR, giving one entry per CDR3 protein. The data hold 55,000 to 65,000 distinct CDR3 sequences, with over 65% observed a single time. Starting material for RNA and DNA co-extraction consisted of roughly 19-34 mg of unsorted bulk tissue. The sample consisted of liver tumor tissue from sampling region 2. Subset of the sample: tumor region T2, inferior pole. The receptors shown here come from a man aged 35 to 55 with primary liver carcinoma and hepatitis B virus infection.

In the case of this clonotype: Sequence at one end of the junction differs from germline and may be a read error. The genes are TRBV25-1 and TRBJ2-1; 7 bases map to TRBD1. The V gene's germline CDR1 is MGHDK and CDR2 SYGVNS. The CDR3 covers 15 residues. CDR3 sequence (DNA): TGTGCCACCAGTGGGGGACAGAGATCCTACAATGAGCAGTTCTTC. Residues: CATSGGQRSYNEQFF.

This clonotype was seen a handful of times. The chain uses TRBV11-2 and TRBJ2-1; D remains unclear. The CDR3 runs to 16 residues. Per the germline V gene, CDR1 is SGHAT and CDR2 is FQNNGV. V lost 0 bases and J lost 7, with 16 bases in between. The CDR3 spells CASSLELQAGMNEQFF. The CDR3 bases are TGTGCCAGCAGCTTAGAGCTCCAAGCAGGTATGAATGAGCAGTTCTTC.

This clonotype was counted a single time. The CDR3 end shows no conserved phenylalanine or tryptophan, and so a read error is likely. The gene calls are TRBV29-1 and TRBJ1-1; D ambiguous. The CDR3 spans 15 residues. V dropped 4 bases and J dropped 4 bases, with 19 bases sitting between them. The germline CDR1 and CDR2 sequences are SQVTM and ANQGSEA. The CDR3 is CSVGPGRAMSTEAFS. The CDR3 DNA sequence: TGCAGCGTTGGACCCGGGCGGGCCATGAGCACTGAAGCTTTCTCT.

As for this clonotype: The junction departs from germline at one end; a sequencing error may be responsible. The V gene is TRBV6-5, the J gene TRBJ2-1; D not certain. This CDR3 has 14 residues. The germline gives CDR1 MNHEY, CDR2 SVGAGI. CDR3 loop: CAGSRGATYSEQFF. The CDR3 DNA is TGTGCCGGCAGCCGCGGAGCCACCTACAGTGAGCAGTTCTTC.

This clonotype was recorded only once. The CDR3 DNA follows: TGTGCCAGCAGCAAAGGACTAGTGGTCACAGATACGCAGTATTTT. It translates to CASSKGLVVTDTQYF. The genes are TRBV5-4 and TRBJ2-3; 7 positions agree with TRBD2. The CDR3 extends over 15 amino acids. Trimming cost V 4 bases and J 2 bases; bases outside gene matches: 7. The germline CDR1 and CDR2 sequences are SGHNT and YYREEE (reference sequence). Filled out from reference TRBV5-4 and TRBJ2-3, the complete variable domain reads ETGVTQSPTHLIKTRGQQVTLRCSSQSGHNTVSWYQQALGQGPQFIFQYYREEENGRGNFPPRFSGLQFPNYSSELNVNALELDDSALYLCASSKGLVVTDTQYFGPGTRLTVL.

Regarding this clonotype: Germline and junction disagree at one end, which may indicate a read error. The chain joins TRBV11-2 to TRBJ2-1; 8 bases map to TRBD2. Germline CDR1 is SGHAT and CDR2 is FQNNGV. The CDR3 has 15 residues. In DNA form, the CDR3 reads TGTGCCAGTAGTCCTCCGGGACTAGTAGACATTGAGCTGTTCTTC. Protein: CASSPPGLVDIELFF.

Concerning this clonotype: One end of the junction fails to match germline, which may point to a read error. This rearrangement joins TRBV6-1 to TRBJ2-6, with D perhaps TRBD1 (5 bases). Germline assignment: CDR1 MNHNS and CDR2 SASEGT. The length of the CDR3 is 19 residues. CDR3 coding DNA: TGTACCAGCAGGGCCTTTCAAGGCAGGTGCCGCTCTGGGGCCAACGTCCTGACTTTC. Translating gives CTSRAFQGRCRSGANVLTF.

As to this clonotype: This may arise from a read error, as a much more abundant clone is one base away. The CDR3 DNA follows: TGTGCCGGCGGAGGGACCGACCCAAACCCATACGAGCAGTACTTC. Protein product: CAGGGTDPNPYEQYF. The chain employs TRBV28 and TRBJ2-7, with D tentatively TRBD2 (6 bases). The CDR3 sequence is 15 residues long. Trimming stripped 11 bases from V and 4 bases from J, with 24 bases between. From germline, CDR1 is MDHEN and CDR2 SYDVKM.

Points on this clonotype: One end of the junction does not line up with germline, which may come from a read error. The V call is TRBV28, the J call TRBJ2-1; perhaps TRBD2 as D (6 bases). This CDR3 comprises 14 residues. Germline lookup yields CDR1 MDHEN and CDR2 SYDVKM. The CDR3 coding sequence is TGTGCCAGCAGTTTTACGGGAGAGTACAATGAGCAGCTCTTC. Amino acids: CASSFTGEYNEQLF.

About this clonotype itself: A junction end diverges from the germline sequence, so it may reflect a read error. The J gene is TRBJ2-5, the V gene TRBV7-9; 7 nucleotides line up with TRBD2. CDR3 length: 16 amino acids. Germline CDR1 is SEHNR and CDR2 is FQNEAQ (reference sequence). CDR3: CASSPWTSYDQETQYF. Written as DNA, the CDR3 is TGTGCCAGCAGCCCCTGGACTAGTTACGACCAAGAGACTCAGTACTTC. Drawing the rest from reference TRBV7-9 and TRBJ2-5, the complete variable domain is DTGVSQNPRHKITKRGQNVTFRCDPISEHNRLYWYRQTLGQGPEFLTYFQNEAQLEKSRLLSDRFSAERPKGSFSTLEIQRTEQGDSAMYLCASSPWTSYDQETQYFGPGTRLLVL.

A word on this clonotype: One end of the junction is discordant with germline, which a read error may explain. J is TRBJ2-3 and V is TRBV11-2, with D uncertain. Germline V gives CDR1 SGHAT, CDR2 FQNNGV. The CDR3 is 15 residues long. The CDR3 is CASSMLQVRPDTQYF. DNA of the CDR3: TGTGCGAGCAGCATGCTGCAGGTTCGGCCAGATACGCAGTATTTT. Drawing the rest from reference TRBV11-2 and TRBJ2-3, the complete variable domain is EAGVAQSPRYKIIEKRQSVAFWCNPISGHATLYWYQQILGQGPKLLIQFQNNGVVDDSQLPKDRFSAERLKGVDSTLKIQPAKLEDSAVYLCASSMLQVRPDTQYFGPGTRLTVL.

The chain has TRBV11-1 and TRBJ2-1, with 8 positions matching TRBD2. This CDR3 contains 14 residues. Germline values: CDR1 SGHAT, CDR2 FQDESV (reference sequence). V gave up 7 bases and J gave up 2 bases; unmatched junction bases: 4. CDR3 nucleotides: TGTGCCAGCACGGGGACTAGAACCTACAATGAGCAGTTCTTC. Amino acids: CASTGTRTYNEQFF.

The rearrangement joins TRBV6-2 or TRBV6-3 to TRBJ2-7; 8 bases line up with TRBD2. V lost 5 bases, J lost 4 bases, and 13 bases stayed unmatched. Germline V CDR1 and CDR2: MNHEY, SVGEGT. This CDR3 contains 16 residues. CDR3 loop: CASSPQVGRADYEQYF. CDR3 nucleotides: TGTGCCAGCAGTCCCCAAGTCGGGAGGGCCGATTACGAGCAGTACTTC.

A word on this clonotype: A read error may be the cause here, since a much bigger clone is one base away. CDR3 amino acids: CASSKQGANTGELFF. As DNA, the CDR3 is TGTGCCAGCAGTAAACAGGGGGCGAACACCGGGGAGCTGTTTTTT. The chain uses TRBV6-4 and TRBJ2-2; 8 bases are shared with TRBD1. Looked up from germline, CDR1 is MRHNA and CDR2 is SNTAGT. Trimming took 5 bases from V and 0 from J; bases not matched to a gene: 2. The CDR3 length is 15 residues.

Comments on this clonotype: A much larger clone differs by one base, so this may be a read error. The rearrangement links TRBV4-1 to TRBJ2-3; TRBD2 matches at 7 bases. J was trimmed by 11 bases and V by 4 bases; bases with no gene match: 12. Germline CDR1 reads MGHRA; CDR2 reads YSYEKL. CDR3 length: 14 amino acids. CDR3 nucleotide sequence: TGCGCCAGCAGCCGACAAAGCGGGGAAGGTATGCAGTATTTT. It translates to CASSRQSGEGMQYF.

This clonotype was observed at least ten times. V usage is TRBV5-1 and J usage is TRBJ2-3; D is ambiguous. CDR1 is SGHRS, CDR2 YFSETQ, per germline. This CDR3 has 12 amino acids. Deletions cut 2 bases from V and 0 bases from J, with 1 base between. CDR3 in amino acids: CASSLSTDTQYF. CDR3 nucleotides: TGCGCCAGCAGCTTAAGCACAGATACGCAGTATTTT.

A note on this clonotype: The conserved closing phenylalanine or tryptophan is absent in this CDR3, likely reflecting a read error. The chain couples TRBV14 to TRBJ1-1; no reliable D call. In germline, CDR1 is SGHDN, CDR2 FVKESK. The CDR3 extends over 14 amino acids. Between the trimmed V and J ends, which lost 10 bases and 0 bases, there was a span of 15 bases. The DNA for the CDR3 is TGTGCCATCGGCCAAGCAGATTTGAACACTGAAGCTTTCGTT. Amino acids: CAIGQADLNTEAFV.

The gene calls are TRBV6-6 and TRBJ2-5; D ambiguous. Trimming shortened V by 2 bases and J by 5 bases, and 12 bases separated the two germline ends. CDR1 and CDR2 (germline): MNHNY, SVGAGI (reference sequence). The CDR3 is 14 residues long. CDR3 region: CASSYQWQNETQYF. Written as DNA, the CDR3 is TGTGCCAGCAGTTACCAATGGCAGAATGAGACCCAGTACTTC.

V is TRBV6-5 and J is TRBJ2-7; unclear D gene. CDR1 and CDR2 from the germline V gene are MNHEY and SVGAGI. The germline V and J ends were trimmed by 7 bases and 3 bases, with 13 bases remaining between them. The CDR3 extends over 13 amino acids. CDR3 bases: TGTGCCAGCACTGGGATATCCTACTACGAGCAGTACTTC. Residues: CASTGISYYEQYF.

Notes on this clonotype: One end of the junction is discordant with germline, which a read error may explain. The V and J genes are TRBV6-6 and TRBJ1-6; possible D gene TRBD1, 5 bases. Germline CDR1 and CDR2: MNHNY and SVGAGI (reference sequence). This CDR3 is built from 13 residues. The CDR3 is CAGGGTYNSPLLF. In nucleotides, the CDR3 is TGTGCCGGTGGGGGGACGTATAATTCACCCCTCCTCTTT.

The V and J genes are TRBV14 and TRBJ2-7; the D gene is possibly TRBD1 (6 bases). V lost 3 bases and J lost 4, with 16 bases in between. Looked up from germline, CDR1 is SGHDN and CDR2 is FVKESK. The CDR3 covers 15 residues. For the CDR3, the DNA is TGTGCCAGCAGCCAGGCCGGGACATTTTCTTACGAGCAGTACTTC. It translates to CASSQAGTFSYEQYF.

Comments on this clonotype: At one boundary the junction diverges from the germline segment, which might be a read error. The chain joins TRBV6-1 to TRBJ2-7; TRBD1 matches 8 bases. Per the germline V gene, CDR1 is MNHNS and CDR2 is SASEGT. This CDR3 is 14 amino acids long. This CDR3 is CANSVPGQGGEQYF. CDR3 nucleotides: TGTGCCAACAGTGTACCCGGACAGGGCGGCGAGCAGTACTTT.